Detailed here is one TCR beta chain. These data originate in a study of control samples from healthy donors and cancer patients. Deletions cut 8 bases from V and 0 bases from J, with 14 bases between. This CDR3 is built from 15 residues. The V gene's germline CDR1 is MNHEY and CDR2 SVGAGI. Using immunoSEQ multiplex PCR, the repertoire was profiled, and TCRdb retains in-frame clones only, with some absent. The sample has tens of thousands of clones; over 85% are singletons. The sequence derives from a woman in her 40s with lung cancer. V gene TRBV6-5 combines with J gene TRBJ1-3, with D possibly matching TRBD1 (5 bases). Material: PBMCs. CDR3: CASDTDSYSGNTIYF. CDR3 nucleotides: TGTGCCAGCGACACAGACAGCTACTCTGGAAACACCATATATTTT.